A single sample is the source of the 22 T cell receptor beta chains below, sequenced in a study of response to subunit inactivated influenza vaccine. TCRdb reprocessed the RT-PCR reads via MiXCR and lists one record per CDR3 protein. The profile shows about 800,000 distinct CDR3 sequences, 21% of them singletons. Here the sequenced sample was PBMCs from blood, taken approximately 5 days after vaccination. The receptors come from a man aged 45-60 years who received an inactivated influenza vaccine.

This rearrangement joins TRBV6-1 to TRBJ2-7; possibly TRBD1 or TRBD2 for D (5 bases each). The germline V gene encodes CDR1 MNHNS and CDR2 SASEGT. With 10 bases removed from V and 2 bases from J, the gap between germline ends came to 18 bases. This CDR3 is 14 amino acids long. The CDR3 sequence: CATTPRGVTYEQYF. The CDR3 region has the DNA TGTGCCACCACCCCCCGGGGCGTCACCTACGAGCAGTACTTC.

CDR3 protein: CASSTGVGGGNTIYF. Here the CDR3 DNA reads TGTGCCAGCAGCACCGGGGTGGGCGGGGGAAACACCATATATTTT. V gene TRBV7-2 combines with J gene TRBJ1-3; D unresolved. The V gene's germline CDR1 is SGHTA and CDR2 FQGNSA. The CDR3 contains 15 residues. The V end lost 5 bases, the J end lost 4 bases, and 15 bases lay between the germline ends.

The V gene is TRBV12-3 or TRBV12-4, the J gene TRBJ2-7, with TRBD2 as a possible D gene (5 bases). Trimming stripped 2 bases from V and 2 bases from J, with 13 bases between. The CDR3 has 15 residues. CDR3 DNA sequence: TGTGCCAGCAGTTTACGGGGAGCCCTACCCTACGAGCAGTACTTC. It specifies CASSLRGALPYEQYF.

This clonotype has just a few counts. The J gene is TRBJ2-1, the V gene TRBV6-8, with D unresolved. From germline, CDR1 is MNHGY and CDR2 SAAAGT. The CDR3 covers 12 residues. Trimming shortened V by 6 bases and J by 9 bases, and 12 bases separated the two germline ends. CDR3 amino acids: CASSSSMIEQFF. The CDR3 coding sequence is TGTGCCAGCAGCTCAAGCATGATTGAGCAGTTCTTC.

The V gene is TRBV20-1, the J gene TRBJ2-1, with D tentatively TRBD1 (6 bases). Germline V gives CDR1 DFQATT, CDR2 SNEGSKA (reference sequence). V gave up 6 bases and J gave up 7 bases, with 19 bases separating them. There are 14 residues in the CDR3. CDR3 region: CSAQGTRPVNEQFF. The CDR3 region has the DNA TGCAGTGCCCAGGGGACAAGGCCCGTGAATGAGCAGTTCTTC.

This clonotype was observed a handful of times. CDR3 bases: TGCAGTGCTAGAGATCTACAGCCGAACACCGGGGAGCTGTTTTTT. Translating it yields CSARDLQPNTGELFF. V usage is TRBV20-1 and J usage is TRBJ2-2; D gene ambiguous. V lost 0 bases and J lost 0, with 8 bases in between. There are 15 residues in the CDR3. Germline V gene lookup returns CDR1 DFQATT and CDR2 SNEGSKA (reference sequence).

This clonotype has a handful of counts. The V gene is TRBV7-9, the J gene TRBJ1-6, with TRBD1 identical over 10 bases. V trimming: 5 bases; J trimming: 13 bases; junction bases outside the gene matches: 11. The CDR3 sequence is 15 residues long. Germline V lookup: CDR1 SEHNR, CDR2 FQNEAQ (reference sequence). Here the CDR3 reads CASSPPGQGSSPLHF. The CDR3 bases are TGTGCCAGCAGCCCCCCGGGACAGGGGAGTTCGCCCCTCCACTTT.

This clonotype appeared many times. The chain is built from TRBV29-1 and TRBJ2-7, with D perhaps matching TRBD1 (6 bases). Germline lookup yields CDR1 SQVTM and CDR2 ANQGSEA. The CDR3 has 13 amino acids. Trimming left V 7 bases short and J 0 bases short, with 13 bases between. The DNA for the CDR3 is TGCAGCGGCAGGGGCCCCCCCTCCTACGAGCAGTACTTC. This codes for CSGRGPPSYEQYF.

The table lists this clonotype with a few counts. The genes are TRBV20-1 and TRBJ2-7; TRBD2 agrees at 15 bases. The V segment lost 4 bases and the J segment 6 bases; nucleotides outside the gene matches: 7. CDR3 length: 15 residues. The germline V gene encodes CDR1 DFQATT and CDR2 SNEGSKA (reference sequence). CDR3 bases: TGCAGTGCTATGATTGGACTAGCGGGGGGGCGCGAGCAGTACTTC. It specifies CSAMIGLAGGREQYF.

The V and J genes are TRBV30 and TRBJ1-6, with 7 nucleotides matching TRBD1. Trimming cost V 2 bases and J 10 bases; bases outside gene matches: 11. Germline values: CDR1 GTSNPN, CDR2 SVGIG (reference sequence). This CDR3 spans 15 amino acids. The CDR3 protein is CAWSTRTGLGSPLHF. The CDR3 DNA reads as TGTGCCTGGAGTACCCGGACAGGCTTAGGATCACCCCTCCACTTT.

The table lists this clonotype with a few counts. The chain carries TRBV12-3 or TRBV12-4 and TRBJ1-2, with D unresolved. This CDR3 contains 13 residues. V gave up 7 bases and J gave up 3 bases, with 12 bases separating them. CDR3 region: CASTLTPDYGYTF. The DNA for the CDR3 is TGTGCCAGCACCCTGACACCAGACTATGGCTACACCTTC.

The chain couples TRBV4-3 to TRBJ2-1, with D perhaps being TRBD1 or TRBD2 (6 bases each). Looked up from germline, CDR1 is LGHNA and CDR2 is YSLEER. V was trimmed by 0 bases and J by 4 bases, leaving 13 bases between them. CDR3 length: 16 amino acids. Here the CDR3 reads CASSQDWRGAYNEQFF. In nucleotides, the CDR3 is TGCGCCAGCAGCCAAGATTGGAGGGGGGCTTACAATGAGCAGTTCTTC.

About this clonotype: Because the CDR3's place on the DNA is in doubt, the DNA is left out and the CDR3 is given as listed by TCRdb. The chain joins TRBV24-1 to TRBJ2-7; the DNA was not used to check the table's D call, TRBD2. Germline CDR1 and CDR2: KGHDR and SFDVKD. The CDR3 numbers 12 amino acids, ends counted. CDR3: CATSVGSGSVYF.

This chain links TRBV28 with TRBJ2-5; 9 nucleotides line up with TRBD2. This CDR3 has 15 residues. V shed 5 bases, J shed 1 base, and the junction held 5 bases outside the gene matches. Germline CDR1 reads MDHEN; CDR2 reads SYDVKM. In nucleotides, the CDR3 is TGTGCCAGCAGTCCGCTAGCGGGAATCCAAGAGACCCAGTACTTC. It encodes CASSPLAGIQETQYF.

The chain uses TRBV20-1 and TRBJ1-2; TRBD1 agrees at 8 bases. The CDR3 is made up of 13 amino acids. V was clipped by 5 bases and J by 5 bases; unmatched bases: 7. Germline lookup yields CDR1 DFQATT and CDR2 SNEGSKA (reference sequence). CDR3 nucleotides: TGCAGTGCTGGGCCGGGACAGGAGTATGGCTACACCTTC. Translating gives CSAGPGQEYGYTF.

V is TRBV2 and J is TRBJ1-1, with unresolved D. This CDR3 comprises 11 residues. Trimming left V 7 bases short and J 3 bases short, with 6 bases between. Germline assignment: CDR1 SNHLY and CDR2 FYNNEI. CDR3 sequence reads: CASTEDTEAFF. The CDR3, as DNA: TGTGCCAGCACGGAGGACACTGAAGCTTTCTTT.

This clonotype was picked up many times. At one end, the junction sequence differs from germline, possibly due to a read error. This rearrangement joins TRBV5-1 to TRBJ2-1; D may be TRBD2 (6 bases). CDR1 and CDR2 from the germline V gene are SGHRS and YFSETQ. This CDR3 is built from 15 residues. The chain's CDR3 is CASSLRESSYNEQFF. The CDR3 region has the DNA TGTGCCAGCAGCTTACGGGAGAGCTCCTACAATGAGCAGTTCTTC.

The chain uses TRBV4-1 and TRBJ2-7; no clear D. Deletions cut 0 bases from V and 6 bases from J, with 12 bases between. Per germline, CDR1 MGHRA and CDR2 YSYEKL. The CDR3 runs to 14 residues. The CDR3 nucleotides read TGCGCCAGCAGCCAAGACTGGCTCCCACTCGAGCAGTACTTC. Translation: CASSQDWLPLEQYF.

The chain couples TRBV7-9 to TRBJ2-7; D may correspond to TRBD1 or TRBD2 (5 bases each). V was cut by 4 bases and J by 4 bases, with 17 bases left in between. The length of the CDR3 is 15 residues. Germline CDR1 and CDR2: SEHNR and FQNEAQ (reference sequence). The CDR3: CASSSLGEPKYEQYF. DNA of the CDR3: TGTGCCAGCAGCTCCTTGGGGGAGCCAAAGTACGAGCAGTACTTC.

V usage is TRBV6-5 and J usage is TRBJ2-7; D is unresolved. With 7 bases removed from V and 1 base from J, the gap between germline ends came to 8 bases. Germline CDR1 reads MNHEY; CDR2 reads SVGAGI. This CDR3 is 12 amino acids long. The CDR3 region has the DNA TGTGCCAGCACGTCAAGATCCTACGAGCAGTACTTC. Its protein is CASTSRSYEQYF.

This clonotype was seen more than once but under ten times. CDR3 nucleotide sequence: TGTGCCACAAACGCGGGAGACCCAGATACGCAGTATTTT. Translating it yields CATNAGDPDTQYF. This chain uses TRBV15 with TRBJ2-3, with 7 nucleotides matching TRBD2. V dropped 9 bases and J dropped 4; count of bases not matched to a gene: 7. CDR3 size: 13 residues. CDR1 and CDR2 from the germline V gene are LNHNV and YYDKDF (reference sequence).

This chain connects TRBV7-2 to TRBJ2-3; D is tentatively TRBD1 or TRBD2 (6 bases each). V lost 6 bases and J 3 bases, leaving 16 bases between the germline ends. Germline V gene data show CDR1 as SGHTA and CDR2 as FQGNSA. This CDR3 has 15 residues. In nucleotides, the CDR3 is TGTGCCAGCAGTACCCGGGGGCCTGAAACAGATACGCAGTATTTT. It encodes CASSTRGPETDTQYF. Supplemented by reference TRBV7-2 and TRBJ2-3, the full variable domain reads GAGVSQSPSNKVTEKGKDVELRCDPISGHTALYWYRQSLGQGLEFLIYFQGNSAPDKSGLPSDRFSAERTGGSVSTLTIQRTQQEDSAVYLCASSTRGPETDTQYFGPGTRLTVL.